The present entry profiles one T cell receptor beta chain with its context. Its target is not known. The J segment lost 10 bases and the V segment lost 4 bases, leaving 17 bases of the junction unmatched. The germline gives CDR1 MNHNY, CDR2 SVGAGI (reference sequence). The CDR3 loop spans 16 amino acids. This table comes from immunoSEQ multiplex PCR, and its TCRdb copy is limited to in-frame clones, with some not included. The repertoire holds tens of thousands of clones, with around 90% as singletons. This specimen belongs to a study of identifying expanded T cells in peripheral blood. Findings and limits, study-wide: Over approximately two and four weeks, about 15 and 19 clones changed, versus roughly 1.2 between replicates.

Healthy donors had no documented immune events, such as infections, while sampled. Material for sequencing was blood. The source is a person aged 18-69 years in good health. The rearrangement uses TRBV6-6 and TRBJ2-3; TRBD1 matches at 7 bases. CDR3: CASSSPSSRDRAAQYF. The CDR3 DNA sequence: TGTGCCAGCAGTTCCCCAAGTAGCCGCGACAGGGCGGCGCAGTATTTT.